This T cell receptor (beta chain) was identified in a study of CD8 T cells in ankylosing spondylitis. Libraries of TCR beta came from quantitative 5'-RACE with molecular barcodes. TCRdb re-called the 5' RACE reads with MiXCR, one entry per CDR3 protein. The sample yields hundreds of thousands of distinct CDR3 sequences, roughly 24% seen once. The V end was cut by 6 bases, the J end by 8 bases, with 21 bases between. The V gene's germline CDR1 is DFQATT and CDR2 SNEGSKA (reference sequence). There are 14 residues in the CDR3. This clonotype was seen a single time. The genes are TRBV20-1 and TRBJ2-3; weak D call: TRBD1 (6 bases). The sequenced sample consisted of blood, either unsorted or a sorted T cell fraction (not recorded which). The clonotype comes from a male donor with ankylosing spondylitis or in good health (not recorded which). CDR3 sequence reads: CSASRDTVGGTQYF. The CDR3 region has the DNA TGCAGTGCAAGTCGGGACACCGTAGGGGGTACGCAGTATTTT.